This T cell receptor (beta chain) was identified in a study of T cell responses to AZD1222 COVID-19 vaccine. Background on the study: Recipients boosted at about 4 weeks or about 12 weeks are pooled.

Using immunoSEQ multiplex PCR, the repertoire was profiled, and TCRdb retains in-frame clones only, with some absent. The table records 120,000 or so clones, 85% to 90% of them present only once. Study results and limitations: Rises in breadth and depth of Spike-specific TCRs came after two AZD1222 doses.

Comment on this clone: Its target is not known.

This CDR3 has 12 amino acids. Germline CDR1 reads MNHEY; CDR2 reads SMNVEV (reference sequence). The junction had 1 base not matched to a gene; V was cut back by 6 bases and J by 4 bases. The sequencing used peripheral blood, collected on day 0 of AZD1222 vaccination. The receptor was isolated from an adult in good health. The chain links TRBV27 to TRBJ1-1, with 8 bases matching TRBD1. The DNA of the CDR3 is TGTGCCAGCAGCGGACAGGGCACTGAAGCTTTCTTT. It is translated as CASSGQGTEAFF.